This T cell receptor (beta chain) was sequenced for a study of response to subunit inactivated influenza vaccine. TCRdb recomputed calls from the RT-PCR reads with MiXCR, one row per CDR3 protein. The sample lists roughly 500,000 distinct CDR3 sequences; more than 15% were seen once. Worth noting for this clonotype: Its specificity is unknown.

Study-wide results and limits: The authors suggested that every seasonal influenza vaccination recruits few new T cells.

Germline V CDR1 and CDR2: SQVTM, ANQGSEA. The CDR3 runs 13 residues. V shed 6 bases and J shed 2 bases, with 13 bases lying between them. This rearrangement joins TRBV29-1 to TRBJ1-1; D gene ambiguous. This clonotype was sampled from a man aged 45 to 75 who received an inactivated influenza vaccine. The source material was CD4+ T cells sorted from PBMCs, sampled less than 30 months after vaccination. Written as DNA, the CDR3 is TGCAGCGTGCGGTCGGGTTACAACACTGAAGCTTTCTTT. It specifies CSVRSGYNTEAFF.